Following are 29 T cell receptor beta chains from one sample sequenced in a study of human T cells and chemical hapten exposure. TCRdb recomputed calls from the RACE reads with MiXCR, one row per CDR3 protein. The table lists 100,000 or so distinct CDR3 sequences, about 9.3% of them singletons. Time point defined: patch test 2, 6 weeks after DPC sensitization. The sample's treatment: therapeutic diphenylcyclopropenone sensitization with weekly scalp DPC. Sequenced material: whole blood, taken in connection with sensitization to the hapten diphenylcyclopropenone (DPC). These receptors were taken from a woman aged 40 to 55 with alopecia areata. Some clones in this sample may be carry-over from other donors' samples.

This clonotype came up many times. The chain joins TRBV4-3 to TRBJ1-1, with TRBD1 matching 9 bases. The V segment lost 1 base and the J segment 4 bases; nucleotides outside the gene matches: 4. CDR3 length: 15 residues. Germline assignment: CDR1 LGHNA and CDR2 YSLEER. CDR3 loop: CASSQGTGASTEAFF. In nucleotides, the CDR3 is TGCGCCAGCAGCCAAGGGACAGGGGCCAGCACTGAAGCTTTCTTT.

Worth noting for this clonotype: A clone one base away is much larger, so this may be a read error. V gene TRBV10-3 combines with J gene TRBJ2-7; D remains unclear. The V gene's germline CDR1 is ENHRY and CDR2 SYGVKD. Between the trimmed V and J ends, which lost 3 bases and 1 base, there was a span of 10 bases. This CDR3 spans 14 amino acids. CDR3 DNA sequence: TGTGCCATCAGTGATGGGCGGAGTTCCTACGAGCAGTACTTC. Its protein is CAISDGRSSYEQYF.

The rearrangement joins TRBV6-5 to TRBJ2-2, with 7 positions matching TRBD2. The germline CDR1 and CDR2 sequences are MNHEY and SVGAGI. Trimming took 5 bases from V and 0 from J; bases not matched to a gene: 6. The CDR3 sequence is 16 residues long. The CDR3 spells CASSRDYLTNTGELFF. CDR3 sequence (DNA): TGTGCCAGCAGTCGGGACTACCTGACGAACACCGGGGAGCTGTTTTTT.

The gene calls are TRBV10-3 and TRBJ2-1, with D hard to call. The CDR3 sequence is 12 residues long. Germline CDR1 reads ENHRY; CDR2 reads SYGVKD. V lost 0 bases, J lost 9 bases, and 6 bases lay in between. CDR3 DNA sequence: TGTGCCATCAGTGAGTCAGGGCTTGAGCAGTTCTTC. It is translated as CAISESGLEQFF.

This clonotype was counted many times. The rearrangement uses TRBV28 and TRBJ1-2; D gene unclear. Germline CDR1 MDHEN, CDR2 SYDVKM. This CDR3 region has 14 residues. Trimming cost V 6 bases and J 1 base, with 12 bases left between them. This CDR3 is CASREVSGNYGYTF. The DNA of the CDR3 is TGTGCCAGCAGGGAGGTTTCGGGTAACTATGGCTACACCTTC.

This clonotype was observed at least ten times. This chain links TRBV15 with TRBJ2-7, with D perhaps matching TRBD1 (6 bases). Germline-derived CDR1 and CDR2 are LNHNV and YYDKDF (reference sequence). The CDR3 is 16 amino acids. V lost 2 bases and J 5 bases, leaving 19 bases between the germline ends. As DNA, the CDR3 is TGTGCCACCAGCAGAACAAGGACAGTCTTTTCCCACGAGCAGTACTTC. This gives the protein CATSRTRTVFSHEQYF.

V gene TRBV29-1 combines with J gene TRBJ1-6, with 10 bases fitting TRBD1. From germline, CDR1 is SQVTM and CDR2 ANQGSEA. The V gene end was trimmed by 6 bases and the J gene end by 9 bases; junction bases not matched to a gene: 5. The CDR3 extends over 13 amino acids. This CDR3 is CSVATGGTSPLHF. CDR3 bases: TGCAGCGTCGCGACAGGGGGCACTTCACCCCTCCACTTT.

For the CDR3, the DNA is TGTGCCAGCAGCTGGACAGTAGGCTACGAGCAGTACTTC. Translation gives CASSWTVGYEQYF. The chain uses TRBV14 and TRBJ2-7; maybe TRBD1 (6 bases). Trimming shortened V by 5 bases and J by 3 bases, and 11 bases separated the two germline ends. CDR3 length: 13 amino acids. Germline loops: CDR1 SGHDN, CDR2 FVKESK.

The CDR3: CASSPDRVAGNTIYF. The CDR3 coding sequence is TGTGCCAGCAGCCCGGACAGGGTGGCTGGAAACACCATATATTTT. The chain carries TRBV7-9 and TRBJ1-3, with 8 nucleotides matching TRBD1. Trimming at V came to 5 bases and at J to 2 bases, leaving 5 bases not matched to a gene. The CDR3 is made up of 15 amino acids. The germline gives CDR1 SEHNR, CDR2 FQNEAQ (reference sequence).

The CDR3 DNA is TGTGCCAGCAGCTTATCAGGGGCCGAGAACACTGAAGCTTTCTTT. This translates into CASSLSGAENTEAFF. The V and J genes are TRBV11-2 and TRBJ1-1; D possibly corresponds to TRBD1 (6 bases). V was clipped by 2 bases and J by 1 base, with 11 bases between them. This CDR3 spans 15 amino acids. The V gene's germline CDR1 is SGHAT and CDR2 FQNNGV.

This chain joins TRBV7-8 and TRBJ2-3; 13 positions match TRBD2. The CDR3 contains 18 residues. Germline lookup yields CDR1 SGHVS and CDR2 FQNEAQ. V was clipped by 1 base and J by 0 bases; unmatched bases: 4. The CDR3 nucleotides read TGTGCCAGCAGCTTAGTTAAGGGACTAGCGGGGAGCACAGATACGCAGTATTTT. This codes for CASSLVKGLAGSTDTQYF.

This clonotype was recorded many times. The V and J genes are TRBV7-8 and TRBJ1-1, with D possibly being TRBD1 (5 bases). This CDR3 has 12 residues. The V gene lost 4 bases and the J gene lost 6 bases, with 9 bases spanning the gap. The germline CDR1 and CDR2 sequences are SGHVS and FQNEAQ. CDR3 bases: TGTGCCAGCAGCTACCAGGGATCTGAAGCTTTCTTT. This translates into CASSYQGSEAFF.

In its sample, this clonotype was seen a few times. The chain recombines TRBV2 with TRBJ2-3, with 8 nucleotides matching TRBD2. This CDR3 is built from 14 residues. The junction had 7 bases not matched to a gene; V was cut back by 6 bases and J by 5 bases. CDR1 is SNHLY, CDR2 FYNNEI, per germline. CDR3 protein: CASSPRGVVDTQYF. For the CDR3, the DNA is TGTGCCAGCAGCCCGCGGGGGGTTGTAGATACGCAGTATTTT.

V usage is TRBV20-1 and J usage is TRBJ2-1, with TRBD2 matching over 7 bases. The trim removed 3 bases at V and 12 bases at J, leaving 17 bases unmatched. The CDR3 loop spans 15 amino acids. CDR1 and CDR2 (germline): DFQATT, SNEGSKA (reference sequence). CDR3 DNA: TGCAGTGCTAGTAACCCGGGCTCGAGGTTAGCGGGGCAGTTCTTC. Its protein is CSASNPGSRLAGQFF.

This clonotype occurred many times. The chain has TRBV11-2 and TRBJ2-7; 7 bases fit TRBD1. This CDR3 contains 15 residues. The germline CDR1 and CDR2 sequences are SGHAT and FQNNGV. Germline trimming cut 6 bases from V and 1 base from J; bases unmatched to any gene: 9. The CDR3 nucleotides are TGTGCCAGCAGAGCTTCTGACAGGGTGTCCTACGAGCAGTACTTC. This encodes CASRASDRVSYEQYF.

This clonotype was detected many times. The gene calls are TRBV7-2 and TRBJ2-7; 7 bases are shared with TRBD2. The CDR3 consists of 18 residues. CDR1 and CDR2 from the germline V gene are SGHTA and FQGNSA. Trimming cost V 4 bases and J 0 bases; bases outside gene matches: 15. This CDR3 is CASSSLGVAGSSSYEQYF. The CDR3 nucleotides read TGTGCCAGCAGCTCCCTGGGGGTAGCGGGCTCAAGCTCCTACGAGCAGTACTTC. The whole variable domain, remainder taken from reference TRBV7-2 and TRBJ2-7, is GAGVSQSPSNKVTEKGKDVELRCDPISGHTALYWYRQSLGQGLEFLIYFQGNSAPDKSGLPSDRFSAERTGGSVSTLTIQRTQQEDSAVYLCASSSLGVAGSSSYEQYFGPGTRLTVT.

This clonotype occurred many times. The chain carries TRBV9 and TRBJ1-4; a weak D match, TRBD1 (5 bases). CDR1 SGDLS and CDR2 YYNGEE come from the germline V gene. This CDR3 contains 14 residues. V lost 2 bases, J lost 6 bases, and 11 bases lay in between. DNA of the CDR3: TGTGCCAGCAGCGTGGGGGGATCGGATGAAAAACTGTTTTTT. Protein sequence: CASSVGGSDEKLFF.

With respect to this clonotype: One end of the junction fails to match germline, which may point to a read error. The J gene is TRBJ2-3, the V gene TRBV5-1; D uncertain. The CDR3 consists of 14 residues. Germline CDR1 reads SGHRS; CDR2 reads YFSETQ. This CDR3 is CVSSFGQNTDTQYF. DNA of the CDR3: TGCGTCAGCAGCTTTGGGCAGAACACAGATACGCAGTATTTT.

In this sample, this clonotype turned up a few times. This CDR3 reads CASSLQGTGVYEQYF. The CDR3 nucleotides are TGTGCCAGCAGTCTCCAGGGGACAGGGGTCTACGAGCAGTACTTC. The chain uses TRBV12-3 or TRBV12-4 and TRBJ2-7; 10 bases match TRBD1. The CDR3 is 15 residues long. Trimming cost V 5 bases and J 3 bases; bases outside gene matches: 7.

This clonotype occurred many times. In nucleotides, the CDR3 is TGTGCCAGCAGCCCCGCGACAGGAGGGTCCTACGAGCAGTACTTC. Translating it yields CASSPATGGSYEQYF. This chain uses TRBV3-1 with TRBJ2-7; D tentatively reads TRBD1 or TRBD2 (6 bases each). Germline V gives CDR1 LGHDT, CDR2 YNNKEL (reference sequence). Trimming took off 4 bases at V and 1 base at J, with 14 bases between the two ends. This CDR3 contains 15 residues.

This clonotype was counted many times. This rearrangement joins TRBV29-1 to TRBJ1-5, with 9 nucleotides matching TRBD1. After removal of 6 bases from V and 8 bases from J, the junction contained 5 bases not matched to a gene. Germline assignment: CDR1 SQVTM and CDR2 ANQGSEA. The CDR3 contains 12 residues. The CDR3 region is CSVGGQGEPQHF. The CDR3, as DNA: TGCAGCGTGGGGGGACAGGGAGAGCCCCAGCATTTT. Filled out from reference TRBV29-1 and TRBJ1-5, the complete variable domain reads SAVISQKPSRDICQRGTSLTIQCQVDSQVTMMFWYRQQPGQSLTLIATANQGSEATYESGFVIDKFPISRPNLTFSTLTVSNMSPEDSSIYLCSVGGQGEPQHFGDGTRLSIL.

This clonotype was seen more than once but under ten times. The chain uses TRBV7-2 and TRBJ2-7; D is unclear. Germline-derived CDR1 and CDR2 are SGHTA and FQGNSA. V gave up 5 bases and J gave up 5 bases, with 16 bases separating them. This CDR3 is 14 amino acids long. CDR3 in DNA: TGTGCCAGCAGCCGTAGCCGGGCCACAGACGAGCAGTACTTC. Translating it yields CASSRSRATDEQYF.

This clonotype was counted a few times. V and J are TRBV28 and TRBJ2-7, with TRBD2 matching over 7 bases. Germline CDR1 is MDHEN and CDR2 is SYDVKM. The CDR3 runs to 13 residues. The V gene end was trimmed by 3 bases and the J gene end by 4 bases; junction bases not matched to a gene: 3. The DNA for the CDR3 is TGTGCCAGCAGTTTGGGACTACCTTACGAGCAGTACTTC. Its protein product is CASSLGLPYEQYF. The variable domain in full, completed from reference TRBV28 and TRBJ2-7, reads DVKVTQSSRYLVKRTGEKVFLECVQDMDHENMFWYRQDPGLGLRLIYFSYDVKMKEKGDIPEGYSVSREKKERFSLILESASTNQTSMYLCASSLGLPYEQYFGPGTRLTVT.

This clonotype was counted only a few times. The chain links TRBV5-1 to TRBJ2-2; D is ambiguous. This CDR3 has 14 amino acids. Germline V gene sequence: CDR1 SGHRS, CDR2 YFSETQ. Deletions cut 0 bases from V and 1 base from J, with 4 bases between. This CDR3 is CASSLVVNTGELFF. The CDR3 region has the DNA TGCGCCAGCAGCTTGGTAGTGAACACCGGGGAGCTGTTTTTT.

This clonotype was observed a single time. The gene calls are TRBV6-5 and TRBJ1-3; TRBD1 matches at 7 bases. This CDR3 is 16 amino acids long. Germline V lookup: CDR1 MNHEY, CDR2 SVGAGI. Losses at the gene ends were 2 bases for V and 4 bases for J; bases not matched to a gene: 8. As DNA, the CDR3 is TGTGCCAGCAGTTACGCCCCCGCGACAGGGGGAAACACCATATATTTT. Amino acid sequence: CASSYAPATGGNTIYF.

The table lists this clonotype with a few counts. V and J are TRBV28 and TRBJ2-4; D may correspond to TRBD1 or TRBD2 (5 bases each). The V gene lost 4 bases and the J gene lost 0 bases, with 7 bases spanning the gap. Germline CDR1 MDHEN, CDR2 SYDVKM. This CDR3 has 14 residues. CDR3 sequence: CASSWGIAKNIQYF. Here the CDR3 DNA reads TGTGCCAGCAGTTGGGGGATAGCCAAAAACATTCAGTACTTC.

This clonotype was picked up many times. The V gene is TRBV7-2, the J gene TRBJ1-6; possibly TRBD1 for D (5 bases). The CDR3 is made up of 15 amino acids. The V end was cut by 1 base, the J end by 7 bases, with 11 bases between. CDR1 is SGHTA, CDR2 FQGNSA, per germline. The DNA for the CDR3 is TGTGCCAGCAGCTTAGGTGGCAGACAGAATTCACCCCTCCACTTT. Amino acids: CASSLGGRQNSPLHF.

The CDR3 sequence is CAAPTPGALTYNEQFF. As DNA, the CDR3 is TGTGCCGCACCTACACCAGGAGCGCTTACCTACAATGAGCAGTTCTTC. V usage is TRBV21-1 and J usage is TRBJ2-1. TRBV21-1 is a pseudogene segment. The CDR3 is made up of 16 amino acids.

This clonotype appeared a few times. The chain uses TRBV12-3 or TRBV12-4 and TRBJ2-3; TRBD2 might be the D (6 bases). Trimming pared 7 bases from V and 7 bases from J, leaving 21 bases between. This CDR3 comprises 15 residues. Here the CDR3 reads CASTRSGTSINTQYF. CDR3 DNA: TGTGCCAGCACCAGATCCGGGACTTCAATTAATACGCAGTATTTT.